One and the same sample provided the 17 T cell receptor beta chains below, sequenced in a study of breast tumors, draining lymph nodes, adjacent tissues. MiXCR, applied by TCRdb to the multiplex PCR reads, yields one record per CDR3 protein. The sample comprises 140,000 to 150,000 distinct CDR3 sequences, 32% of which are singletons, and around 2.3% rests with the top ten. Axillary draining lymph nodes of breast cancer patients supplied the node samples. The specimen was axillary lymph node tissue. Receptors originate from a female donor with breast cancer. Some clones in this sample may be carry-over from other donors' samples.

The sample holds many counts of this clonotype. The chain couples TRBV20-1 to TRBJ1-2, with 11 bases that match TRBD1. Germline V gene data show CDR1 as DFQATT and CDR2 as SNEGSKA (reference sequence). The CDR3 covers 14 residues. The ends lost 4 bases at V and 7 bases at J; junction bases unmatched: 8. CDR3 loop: CSATDGQGAGGYTF. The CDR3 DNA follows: TGCAGTGCTACCGACGGACAGGGGGCGGGTGGCTACACCTTC.

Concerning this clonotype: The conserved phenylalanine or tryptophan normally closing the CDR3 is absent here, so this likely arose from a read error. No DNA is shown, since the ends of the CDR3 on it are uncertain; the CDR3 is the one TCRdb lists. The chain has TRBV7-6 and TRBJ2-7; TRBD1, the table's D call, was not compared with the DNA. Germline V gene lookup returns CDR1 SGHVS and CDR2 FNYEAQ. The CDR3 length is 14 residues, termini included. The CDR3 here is CASIPGDVSYEQHL.

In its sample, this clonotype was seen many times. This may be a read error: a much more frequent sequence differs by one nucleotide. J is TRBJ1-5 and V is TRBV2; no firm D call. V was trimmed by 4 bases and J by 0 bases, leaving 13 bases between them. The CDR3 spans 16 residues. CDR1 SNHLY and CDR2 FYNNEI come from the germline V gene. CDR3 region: CASSVGSRNSNQPQHF. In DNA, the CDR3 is TGTGCCAGCAGTGTGGGAAGCCGAAATAGCAATCAGCCCCAGCATTTT.

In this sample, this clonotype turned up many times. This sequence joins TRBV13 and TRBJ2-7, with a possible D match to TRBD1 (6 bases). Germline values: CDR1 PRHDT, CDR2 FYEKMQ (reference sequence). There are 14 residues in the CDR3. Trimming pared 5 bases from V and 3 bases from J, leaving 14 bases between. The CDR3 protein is CASSPPTGSYEQYV. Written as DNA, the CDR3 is TGTGCCAGCAGCCCTCCCACAGGGAGCTACGAGCAGTACGTC.

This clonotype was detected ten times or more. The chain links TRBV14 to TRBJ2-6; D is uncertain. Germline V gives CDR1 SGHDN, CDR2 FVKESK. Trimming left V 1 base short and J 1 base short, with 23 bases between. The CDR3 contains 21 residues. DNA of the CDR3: TGTGCCAGCAGCCAAGGGATGGCTAAAAAGGGTCGGAATTCTGGGGCCAACGTCCTGACTTTC. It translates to CASSQGMAKKGRNSGANVLTF.

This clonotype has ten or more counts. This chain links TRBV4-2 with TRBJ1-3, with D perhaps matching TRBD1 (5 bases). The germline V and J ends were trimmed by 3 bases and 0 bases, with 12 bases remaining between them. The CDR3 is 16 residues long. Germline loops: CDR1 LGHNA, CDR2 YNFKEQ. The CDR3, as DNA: TGTGCCAGCAGCCATAGTGGGGGGAGCTCTGGAAACACCATATATTTT. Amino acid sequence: CASSHSGGSSGNTIYF.

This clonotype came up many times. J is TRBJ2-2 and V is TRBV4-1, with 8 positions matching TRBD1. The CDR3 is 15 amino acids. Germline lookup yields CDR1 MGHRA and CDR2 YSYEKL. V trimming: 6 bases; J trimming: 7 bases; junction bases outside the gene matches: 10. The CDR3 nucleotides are TGCGCCAGCAGACCCCACGGACAGGGAGTCGGGGAGCTGTTTTTT. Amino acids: CASRPHGQGVGELFF.

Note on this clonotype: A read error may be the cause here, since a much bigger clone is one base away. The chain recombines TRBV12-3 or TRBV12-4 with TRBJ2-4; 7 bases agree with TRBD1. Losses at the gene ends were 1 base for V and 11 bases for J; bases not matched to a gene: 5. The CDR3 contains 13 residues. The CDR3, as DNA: TGTGCCAGCAGTTTAGGGGACAGACACGTTCAGTACTTC. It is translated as CASSLGDRHVQYF.

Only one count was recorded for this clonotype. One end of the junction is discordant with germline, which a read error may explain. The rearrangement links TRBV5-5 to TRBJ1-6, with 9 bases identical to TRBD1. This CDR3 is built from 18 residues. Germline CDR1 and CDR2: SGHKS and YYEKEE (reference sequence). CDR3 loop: CASSLGQTGGQGRSPLHF. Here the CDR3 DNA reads TGCGCCAGCAGCTTAGGACAGACGGGGGGACAGGGACGCTCACCCCTCCACTTT.

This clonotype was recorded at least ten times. The CDR3 DNA sequence: TGTGCCAGCAGCATAGGACTAGCGGGGGACAATGAGCAGTTCTTC. Translation: CASSIGLAGDNEQFF. The chain uses TRBV12-3 or TRBV12-4 and TRBJ2-1; 13 nucleotides line up with TRBD2. This CDR3 region has 15 residues. V was clipped by 6 bases and J by 5 bases; unmatched bases: 4.

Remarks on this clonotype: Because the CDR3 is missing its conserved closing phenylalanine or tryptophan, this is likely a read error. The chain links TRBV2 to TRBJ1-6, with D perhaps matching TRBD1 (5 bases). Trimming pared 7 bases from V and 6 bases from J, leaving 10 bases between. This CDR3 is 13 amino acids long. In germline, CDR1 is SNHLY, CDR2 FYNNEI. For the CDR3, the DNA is TGTGCCAGCATCGGGACCTCTAATTCACCCCTCCACTCT. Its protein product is CASIGTSNSPLHS.

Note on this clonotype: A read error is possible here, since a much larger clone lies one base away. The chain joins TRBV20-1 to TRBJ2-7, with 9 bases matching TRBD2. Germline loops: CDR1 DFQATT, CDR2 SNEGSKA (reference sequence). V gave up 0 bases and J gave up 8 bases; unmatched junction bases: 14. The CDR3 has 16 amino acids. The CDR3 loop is CSARDMRLAANSKQYV. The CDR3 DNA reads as TGCAGTGCTAGAGATATGAGACTAGCGGCTAACTCCAAGCAGTACGTC.

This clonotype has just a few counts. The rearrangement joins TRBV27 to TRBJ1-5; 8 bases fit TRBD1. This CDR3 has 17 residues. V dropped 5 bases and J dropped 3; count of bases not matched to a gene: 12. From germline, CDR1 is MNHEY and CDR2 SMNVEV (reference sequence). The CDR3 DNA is TGTGCCAGCAGTCCTTACACGGACAGGGTGAACAATCAGCCCCAGCATTTT. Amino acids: CASSPYTDRVNNQPQHF.

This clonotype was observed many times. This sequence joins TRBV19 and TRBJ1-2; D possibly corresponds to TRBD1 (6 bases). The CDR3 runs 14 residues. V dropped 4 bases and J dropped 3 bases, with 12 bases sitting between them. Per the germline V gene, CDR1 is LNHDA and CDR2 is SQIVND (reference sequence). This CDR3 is CASSSQGWDYGYTF. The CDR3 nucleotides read TGTGCCAGTAGTAGTCAGGGGTGGGACTATGGCTACACCTTC.

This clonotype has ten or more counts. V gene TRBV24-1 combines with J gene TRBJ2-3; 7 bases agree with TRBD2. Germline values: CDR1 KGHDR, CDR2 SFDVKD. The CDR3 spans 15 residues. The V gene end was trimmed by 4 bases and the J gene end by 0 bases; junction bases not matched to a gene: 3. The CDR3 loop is CATSEGTTSTDTQYF. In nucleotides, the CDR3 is TGTGCCACCAGTGAAGGGACTACTAGCACAGATACGCAGTATTTT.

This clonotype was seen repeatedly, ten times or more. For the CDR3, the DNA is TGTGCCACCAGCAGAGGAACGGGGGGCGCGTCCTATGGCTACACCTTC. It codes for CATSRGTGGASYGYTF. This chain joins TRBV15 and TRBJ1-2; the D gene is possibly TRBD1 (6 bases). Germline-derived CDR1 and CDR2 are LNHNV and YYDKDF (reference sequence). CDR3 length: 16 amino acids. Trimming shortened V by 1 base and J by 4 bases, and 16 bases separated the two germline ends.

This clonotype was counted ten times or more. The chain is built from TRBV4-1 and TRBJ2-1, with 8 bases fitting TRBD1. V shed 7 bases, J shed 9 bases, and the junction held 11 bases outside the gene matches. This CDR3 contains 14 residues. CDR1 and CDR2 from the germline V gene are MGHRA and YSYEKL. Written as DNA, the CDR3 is TGCGCCAGCACCCTAGGACAGGGATTGAGTGAGCAGTTCTTC. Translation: CASTLGQGLSEQFF.